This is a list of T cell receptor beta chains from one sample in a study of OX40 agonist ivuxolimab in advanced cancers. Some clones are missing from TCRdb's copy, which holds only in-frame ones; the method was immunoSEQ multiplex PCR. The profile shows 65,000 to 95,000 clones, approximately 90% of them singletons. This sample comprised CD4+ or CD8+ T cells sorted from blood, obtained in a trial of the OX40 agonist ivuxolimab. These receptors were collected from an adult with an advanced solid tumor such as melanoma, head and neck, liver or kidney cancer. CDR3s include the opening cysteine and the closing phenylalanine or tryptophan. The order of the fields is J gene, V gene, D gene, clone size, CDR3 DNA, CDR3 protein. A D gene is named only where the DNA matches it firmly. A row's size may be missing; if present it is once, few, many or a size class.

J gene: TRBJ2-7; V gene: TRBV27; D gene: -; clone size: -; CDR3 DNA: TGTGCCAGCACCCCTCTAGTGGGGGGGCCCTACGAGCAGTACTTC; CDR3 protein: CASTPLVGGPYEQYF
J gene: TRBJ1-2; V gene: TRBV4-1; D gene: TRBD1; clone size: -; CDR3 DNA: TGCGCCAGCAGCCGTCCCGGGACAGGAAGCGGCTACACCTTC; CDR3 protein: CASSRPGTGSGYTF
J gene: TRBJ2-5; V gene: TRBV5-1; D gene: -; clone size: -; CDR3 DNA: TGCGCCAGCAGCTTGGGACGGCAAGAGACCCAGTACTTC; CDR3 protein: CASSLGRQETQYF
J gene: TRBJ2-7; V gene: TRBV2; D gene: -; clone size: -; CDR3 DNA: TGTGCCACCATGACGGGTAGGGGGATCTACGAGCAGTACTTC; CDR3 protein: CATMTGRGIYEQYF
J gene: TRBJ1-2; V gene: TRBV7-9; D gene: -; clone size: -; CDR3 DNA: TGTGCCAGCAGCTTAGCGGAGGGGTACTATGGCTACACCTTC; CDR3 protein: CASSLAEGYYGYTF
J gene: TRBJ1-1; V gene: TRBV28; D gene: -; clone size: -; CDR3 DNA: TGTGCCAGCAGTTTGTCGGGGGTGAACACTGAAGCTTTCTTT; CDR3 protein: CASSLSGVNTEAFF
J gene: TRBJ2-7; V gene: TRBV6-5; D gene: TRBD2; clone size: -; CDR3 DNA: TGTGCCAGCGGGAGGGCAGCCGCCTACGAGCAGTACTTC; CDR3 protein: CASGRAAAYEQYF
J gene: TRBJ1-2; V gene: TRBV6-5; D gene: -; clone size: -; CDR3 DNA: TGTGCCAGCAGTTACTCACGCCGGGGCGAAGATGGCTACACCTTC; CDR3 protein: CASSYSRRGEDGYTF
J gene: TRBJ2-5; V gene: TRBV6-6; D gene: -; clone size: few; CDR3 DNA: TGTGCCAGCAGTGCGGACCCGAGGGAGACCCAGTACTTC; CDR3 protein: CASSADPRETQYF
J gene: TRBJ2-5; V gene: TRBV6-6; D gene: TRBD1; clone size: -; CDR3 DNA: TGTGCCAGCTGCCCCTCGACAGGGGTTCAAGAGACCCAGTACTTC; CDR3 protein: CASCPSTGVQETQYF